The 14 T cell receptor beta chains below all came from one sample that was sequenced in a study of T cells in Graves' hyperthyroidism and ophthalmopathy (dated by TCRdb to the late 2010s). The library was built by means of multiplex PCR. Sequencing took place on an Illumina HiSeq 2000. Amplification of TCR beta CDR3 regions was carried out from RNA transcripts. A first-round RT-PCR of the TCR CDR3 used the HTBI primer set with the Qiagen OneStep RT-PCR kit. The public reads were reanalyzed by TCRdb: fastp trimming at Q25, MiXCR alignment, in-frame beta chains only. All rows with the same CDR3 protein become a single entry with the most common DNA and genes. This sample is represented by some 600,000 distinct CDR3 sequences; around 14% of them were singletons. The ten largest make up 5.8% of the sample. Sequenced input: blood. The source of these receptors is a woman under 40 with Graves' hyperthyroidism that later progressed to Graves' ophthalmopathy.

This chain uses TRBV20-1 with TRBJ1-2, with TRBD1 matching 9 bases. J lost 5 bases, V lost 5 bases, and 9 bases had no gene match. Germline CDR1 reads DFQATT; CDR2 reads SNEGSKA (reference sequence). The CDR3 consists of 14 residues. This CDR3 reads CSAQDRGMRYGYTF. The CDR3 coding sequence is TGCAGTGCTCAGGACAGGGGAATGAGGTATGGCTACACCTTC.

In this sample, this clonotype turned up many times. The chain links TRBV12-3 or TRBV12-4 to TRBJ2-2; possible D gene TRBD1, 5 bases. This CDR3 spans 16 amino acids. V lost 7 bases and J lost 2, with 17 bases in between. This CDR3 reads CASTFKQVFNTGELFF. CDR3 sequence (DNA): TGTGCCAGCACCTTTAAACAGGTTTTTAACACCGGGGAGCTGTTTTTT.

This clonotype occurred many times. The chain recombines TRBV7-2 with TRBJ2-4; possibly TRBD2 for D (5 bases). Trimming shortened V by 5 bases and J by 0 bases, and 14 bases separated the two germline ends. The V gene's germline CDR1 is SGHTA and CDR2 FQGNSA. This CDR3 region has 16 residues. The CDR3 protein is CASSAGLELAKNIQYF. DNA for the CDR3: TGTGCCAGCAGCGCCGGACTCGAACTAGCCAAAAACATTCAGTACTTC. The variable domain in full, with the rest retrieved from reference TRBV7-2 and TRBJ2-4, is GAGVSQSPSNKVTEKGKDVELRCDPISGHTALYWYRQSLGQGLEFLIYFQGNSAPDKSGLPSDRFSAERTGGSVSTLTIQRTQQEDSAVYLCASSAGLELAKNIQYFGAGTRLSVL.

This clonotype was detected only a few times. The chain is built from TRBV28 and TRBJ2-3; D gene unclear. From germline, CDR1 is MDHEN and CDR2 SYDVKM. The CDR3 contains 14 residues. Trimming stripped 5 bases from V and 6 bases from J, with 15 bases between. The CDR3, as DNA: TGTGCCAGCAGTCCTCATCAGACCGGGGATACGCAGTATTTT. This codes for CASSPHQTGDTQYF.

This clonotype came up a few times. A read error is possible here, since a much larger clone lies one base away. The rearrangement links TRBV7-2 to TRBJ2-3; maybe TRBD2 (5 bases). The CDR3 spans 16 residues. CDR1 and CDR2 from the germline V gene are SGHTA and FQGNSA. In DNA, the CDR3 is TGTGCCAGCAGGGGTATGAGGACTTCACTCACAGATACGCAGGATTTT. Residues: CASRGMRTSLTDTQDF.

Comments on this clonotype: It is likely a read error, because the conserved phenylalanine at the end of the CDR3 is missing. This chain links TRBV6-1 with TRBJ2-7, with TRBD1 matching 12 bases. Germline V gives CDR1 MNHNS, CDR2 SASEGT. V was pared by 6 bases and J by 5 bases, with 8 bases of the junction left unmatched. This CDR3 is 15 amino acids long. The CDR3 DNA reads as TGTGCCAGCAGCTACAGGGGGACAGGGGGCGACGAGCAGTACCTC. Protein product: CASSYRGTGGDEQYL.

Concerning this clonotype: Since no conserved phenylalanine or tryptophan closes the CDR3, a read error is the likely cause. V usage is TRBV11-2 and J usage is TRBJ2-3, with D uncertain. The CDR3 consists of 14 residues. V was cut by 4 bases and J by 2 bases, with 10 bases left in between. Germline V CDR1 and CDR2: SGHAT, FQNNGV. The CDR3 here is CASSSLASTDTQYS. The CDR3 DNA reads as TGTGCCAGCAGCTCCTTGGCATCCACAGATACGCAGTATTCT.

The table lists this clonotype with many counts. V gene TRBV28 combines with J gene TRBJ2-3; 7 bases map to TRBD1. After removal of 5 bases from V and 4 bases from J, the junction contained 6 bases not matched to a gene. The germline gives CDR1 MDHEN, CDR2 SYDVKM. The CDR3 extends over 14 amino acids. The CDR3 DNA is TGTGCCAGCAGTCTTCCTCAGGGGGCAGATACGCAGTATTTT. It specifies CASSLPQGADTQYF. The full variable domain, in which reference TRBV28 and TRBJ2-3 provide the parts outside the CDR3, is DVKVTQSSRYLVKRTGEKVFLECVQDMDHENMFWYRQDPGLGLRLIYFSYDVKMKEKGDIPEGYSVSREKKERFSLILESASTNQTSMYLCASSLPQGADTQYFGPGTRLTVL.

This clonotype was detected many times. The genes are TRBV20-1 and TRBJ1-2; 8 positions match TRBD1. The CDR3 consists of 14 residues. Germline CDR1 and CDR2: DFQATT and SNEGSKA (reference sequence). V dropped 5 bases and J dropped 7; count of bases not matched to a gene: 12. As DNA, the CDR3 is TGCAGTGCTTCCCTCCCGACAGGGGTAACTGGCTACACCTTC. Its translation is CSASLPTGVTGYTF.

The sample holds a few counts of this clonotype. The rearrangement links TRBV13 to TRBJ2-3; 9 bases map to TRBD1. The CDR3 is 15 residues long. Looked up from germline, CDR1 is PRHDT and CDR2 is FYEKMQ (reference sequence). V shed 4 bases and J 7 bases; nucleotides not matched to a gene: 9. CDR3 sequence: CASSSQGQGLYTQYF. Here the CDR3 DNA reads TGTGCCAGCAGCTCTCAAGGACAGGGGTTGTATACGCAGTATTTT.

This clonotype appeared once. The chain recombines TRBV20-1 with TRBJ1-6, with 9 bases matching TRBD1. Germline loops: CDR1 DFQATT, CDR2 SNEGSKA (reference sequence). V shed 6 bases, J shed 9 bases, and the junction held 9 bases outside the gene matches. The CDR3 is 14 residues long. The CDR3 protein is CSATGQGLGSPLHF. CDR3 coding DNA: TGCAGTGCAACGGGACAGGGATTGGGTTCACCCCTCCACTTT.

This clonotype showed up just a few times. The V and J genes are TRBV7-9 and TRBJ1-6, with D hard to call. Trimming shortened V by 6 bases and J by 5 bases, and 14 bases separated the two germline ends. Germline V CDR1 and CDR2: SEHNR, FQNEAQ (reference sequence). The CDR3 sequence is 15 residues long. CDR3 in DNA: TGTGCCAGCAGACCGGGAGCTCCCCATAATTCACCCCTCCACTTT. Amino acids: CASRPGAPHNSPLHF.

This clonotype was detected ten times or more. The rearrangement links TRBV19 to TRBJ1-1, with TRBD1 as a possible D gene (6 bases). The CDR3 has 15 amino acids. CDR1 and CDR2 from the germline V gene are LNHDA and SQIVND (reference sequence). The germline V and J ends were trimmed by 4 bases and 1 base, with 13 bases remaining between them. The CDR3: CASSTSTGRNTEAFF. For the CDR3, the DNA is TGTGCCAGTAGTACCTCGACAGGACGGAACACTGAAGCTTTCTTT.

The table lists this clonotype with many counts. The gene calls are TRBV24-1 and TRBJ2-2; D is perhaps TRBD1 or TRBD2 (6 bases each). The CDR3 is made up of 16 amino acids. Trimming left V 9 bases short and J 4 bases short, with 20 bases between. CDR1 and CDR2 (germline): KGHDR, SFDVKD. The CDR3 nucleotides are TGTGCCACCGAGCTCAGGGGCCCAGCGGGCACCGGGGAGCTGTTTTTT. This encodes CATELRGPAGTGELFF.